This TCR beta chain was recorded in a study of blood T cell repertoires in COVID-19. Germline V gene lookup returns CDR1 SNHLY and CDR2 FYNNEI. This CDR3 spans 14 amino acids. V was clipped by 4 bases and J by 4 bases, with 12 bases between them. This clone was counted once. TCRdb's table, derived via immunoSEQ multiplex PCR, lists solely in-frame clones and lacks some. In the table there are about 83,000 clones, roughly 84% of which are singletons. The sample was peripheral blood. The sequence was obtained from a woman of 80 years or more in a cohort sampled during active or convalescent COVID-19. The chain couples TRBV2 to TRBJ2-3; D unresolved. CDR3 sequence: CASSVPSLSDTQYF. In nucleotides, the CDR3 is TGTGCCAGCAGTGTCCCTAGTTTATCAGATACGCAGTATTTT.